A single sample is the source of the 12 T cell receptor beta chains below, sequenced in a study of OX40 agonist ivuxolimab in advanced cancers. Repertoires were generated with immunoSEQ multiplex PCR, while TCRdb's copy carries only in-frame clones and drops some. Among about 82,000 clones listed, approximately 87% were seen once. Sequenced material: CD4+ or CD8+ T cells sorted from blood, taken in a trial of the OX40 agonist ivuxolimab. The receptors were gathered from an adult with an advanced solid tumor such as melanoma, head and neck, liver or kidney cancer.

For the CDR3, the DNA is TGTGCCATCAGCCCGGGACGTGATAATTCACCCCTCCACTTT. Residues: CAISPGRDNSPLHF. The V and J genes are TRBV10-3 and TRBJ1-6, with D possibly being TRBD1 (5 bases). The CDR3 runs to 14 residues. The germline V gene encodes CDR1 ENHRY and CDR2 SYGVKD. V gave up 6 bases and J gave up 5 bases, with 11 bases separating them.

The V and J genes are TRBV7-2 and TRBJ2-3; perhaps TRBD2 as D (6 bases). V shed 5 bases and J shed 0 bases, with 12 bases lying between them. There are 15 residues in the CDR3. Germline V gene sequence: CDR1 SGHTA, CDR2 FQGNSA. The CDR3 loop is CASSPGAVSTDTQYF. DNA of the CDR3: TGTGCCAGCAGCCCGGGAGCGGTCAGCACAGATACGCAGTATTTT.

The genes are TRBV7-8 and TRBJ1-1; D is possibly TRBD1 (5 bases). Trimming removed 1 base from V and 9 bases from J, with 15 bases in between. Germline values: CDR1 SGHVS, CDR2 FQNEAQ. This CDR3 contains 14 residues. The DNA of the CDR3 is TGTGCCAGCAGCTTAGAATGGTTGGGGGGGAAAGCTTTCTTT. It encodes CASSLEWLGGKAFF.

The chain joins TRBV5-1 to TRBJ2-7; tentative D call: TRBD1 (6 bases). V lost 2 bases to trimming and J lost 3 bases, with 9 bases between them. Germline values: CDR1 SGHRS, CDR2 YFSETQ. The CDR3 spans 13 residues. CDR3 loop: CASSFGQFYEQYF. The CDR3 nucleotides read TGCGCCAGCAGCTTTGGACAGTTCTACGAGCAGTACTTC.

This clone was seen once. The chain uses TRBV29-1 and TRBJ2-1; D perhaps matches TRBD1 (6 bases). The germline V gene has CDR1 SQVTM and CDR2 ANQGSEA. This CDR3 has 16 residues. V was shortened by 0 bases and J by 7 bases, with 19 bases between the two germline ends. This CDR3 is CSVEDLSRQVTNEQFF. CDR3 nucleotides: TGCAGCGTTGAAGATCTTTCGAGACAGGTGACAAATGAGCAGTTCTTC.

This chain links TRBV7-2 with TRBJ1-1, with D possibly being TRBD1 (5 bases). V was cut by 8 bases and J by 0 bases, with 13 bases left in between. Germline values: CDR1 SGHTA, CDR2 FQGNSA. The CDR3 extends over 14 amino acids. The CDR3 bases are TGTGCCAGCCGATTGGGACGGTTGAACACTGAAGCTTTCTTT. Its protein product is CASRLGRLNTEAFF.

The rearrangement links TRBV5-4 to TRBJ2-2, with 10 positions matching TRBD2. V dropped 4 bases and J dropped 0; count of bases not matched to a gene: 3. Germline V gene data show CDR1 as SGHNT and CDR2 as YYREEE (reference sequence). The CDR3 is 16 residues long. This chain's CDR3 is CASSLSGGANTGELFF. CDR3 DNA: TGTGCCAGCAGCCTAAGCGGGGGGGCGAACACCGGGGAGCTGTTTTTT.

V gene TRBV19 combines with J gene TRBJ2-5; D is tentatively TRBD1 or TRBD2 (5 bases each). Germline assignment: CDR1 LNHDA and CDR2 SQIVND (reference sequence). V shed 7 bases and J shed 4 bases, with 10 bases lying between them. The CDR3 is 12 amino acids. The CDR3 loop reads CASTGDGETQYF. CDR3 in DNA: TGTGCCAGTACTGGGGACGGAGAGACCCAGTACTTC. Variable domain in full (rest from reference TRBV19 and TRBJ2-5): DGGITQSPKYLFRKEGQNVTLSCEQNLNHDAMYWYRQDPGQGLRLIYYSQIVNDFQKGDIAEGYSVSREKKESFPLTVTSAQKNPTAFYLCASTGDGETQYFGPGTRLLVL.

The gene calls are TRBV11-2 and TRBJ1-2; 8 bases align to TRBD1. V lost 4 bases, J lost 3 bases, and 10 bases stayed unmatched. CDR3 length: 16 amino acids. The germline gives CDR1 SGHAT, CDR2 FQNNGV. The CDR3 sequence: CASSSIYRGGDYGYTF. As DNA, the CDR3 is TGTGCCAGCAGCTCGATTTACAGGGGGGGAGACTATGGCTACACCTTC.

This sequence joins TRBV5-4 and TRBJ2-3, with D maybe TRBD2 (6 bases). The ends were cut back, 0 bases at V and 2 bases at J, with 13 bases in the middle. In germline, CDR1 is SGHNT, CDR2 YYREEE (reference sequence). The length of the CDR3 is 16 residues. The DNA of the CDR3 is TGTGCCAGCAGCTTGGGACTAGTTTATTCCACAGATACGCAGTATTTT. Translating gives CASSLGLVYSTDTQYF.

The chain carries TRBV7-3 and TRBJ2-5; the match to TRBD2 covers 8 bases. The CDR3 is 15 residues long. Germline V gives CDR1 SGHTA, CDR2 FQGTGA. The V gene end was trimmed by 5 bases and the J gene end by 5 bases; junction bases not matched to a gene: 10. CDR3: CASSARLASSETQYF. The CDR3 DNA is TGTGCCAGCAGCGCGCGACTAGCGTCTTCGGAGACCCAGTACTTC.

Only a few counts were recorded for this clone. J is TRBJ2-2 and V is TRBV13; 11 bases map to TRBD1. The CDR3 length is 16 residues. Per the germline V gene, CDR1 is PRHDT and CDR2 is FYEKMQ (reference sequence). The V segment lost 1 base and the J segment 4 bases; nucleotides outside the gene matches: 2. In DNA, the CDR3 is TGTGCCAGCAGCTTAGAGGGGACAGGGGGCACCGGGGAGCTGTTTTTT. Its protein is CASSLEGTGGTGELFF. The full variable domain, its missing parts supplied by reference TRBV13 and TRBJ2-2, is AAGVIQSPRHLIKEKRETATLKCYPIPRHDTVYWYQQGPGQDPQFLISFYEKMQSDKGSIPDRFSAQQFSDYHSELNMSSLELGDSALYFCASSLEGTGGTGELFFGEGSRLTVL.